What follows are 13 T cell receptor beta chains derived from one specimen sequenced in a study of pediatric ulcerative colitis. Using immunoSEQ multiplex PCR, the repertoire was profiled, and TCRdb retains in-frame clones only, with some absent. Of 59,000 or so clones listed, 77% were seen once; the top ten hold 5.2%. Sequenced sample: blood. These receptors were obtained from a boy between 5 and 17 years old with moderate ulcerative colitis.

This clone was counted once. The J gene is TRBJ2-1, the V gene TRBV10-3; TRBD1 matches at 8 bases. CDR3 length equals 16 residues. Germline-derived CDR1 and CDR2 are ENHRY and SYGVKD. J was trimmed by 6 bases and V by 0 bases; bases with no gene match: 7. CDR3 in amino acids: CAISESKRQGFNEQFF. CDR3 nucleotide sequence: TGTGCCATCAGTGAGTCGAAGAGACAGGGGTTCAATGAGCAGTTCTTC.

This chain uses TRBV5-1 with TRBJ2-1; D call uncertain. This CDR3 is built from 14 residues. In germline, CDR1 is SGHRS, CDR2 YFSETQ. The V gene lost 4 bases and the J gene lost 4 bases, with 12 bases spanning the gap. The DNA for the CDR3 is TGCGCCAGCAGCGTAGCTAGTTTATACAATGAGCAGTTCTTC. Translated, it gives CASSVASLYNEQFF.

The gene calls are TRBV7-3 and TRBJ1-1; no clear D. CDR3 length equals 13 residues. V was cut by 5 bases and J by 5 bases, with 12 bases left in between. Germline CDR1 and CDR2: SGHTA and FQGTGA. CDR3 in amino acids: CASSLGLKTEAFF. The CDR3 coding sequence is TGTGCCAGCAGCCTAGGGTTAAAGACTGAAGCTTTCTTT.

The V gene is TRBV5-4, the J gene TRBJ2-5; D may match TRBD1 or TRBD2 (5 bases each). The CDR3 runs 14 residues. Germline V gene lookup returns CDR1 SGHNT and CDR2 YYREEE (reference sequence). V was cut by 3 bases and J by 2 bases, with 11 bases left in between. DNA for the CDR3: TGTGCCAGCAGCTCGGGACGCATACAAGAGACCCAGTACTTC. It encodes CASSSGRIQETQYF.

The gene calls are TRBV7-9 and TRBJ2-6; D is uncertain. Trimming cost V 0 bases and J 1 base, with 13 bases left between them. The CDR3 has 18 residues. The germline V gene encodes CDR1 SEHNR and CDR2 FQNEAQ (reference sequence). The CDR3 sequence is CASSLARGLLSGANVLTF. The CDR3 DNA follows: TGTGCCAGCAGCTTAGCGAGAGGTCTACTATCTGGGGCCAACGTCCTGACTTTC.

The rearrangement uses TRBV7-2 and TRBJ2-5, with D perhaps TRBD1 or TRBD2 (5 bases each). CDR3 size: 15 residues. Germline CDR1 reads SGHTA; CDR2 reads FQGNSA. V lost 6 bases and J lost 5, with 19 bases in between. The chain's CDR3 is CASRKERGPRETQYF. The CDR3 nucleotides are TGTGCCAGCAGAAAAGAACGGGGACCCCGGGAGACCCAGTACTTC.

The chain joins TRBV7-9 to TRBJ2-5; 10 positions match TRBD1. CDR1 and CDR2 from the germline V gene are SEHNR and FQNEAQ (reference sequence). This CDR3 contains 17 residues. J lost 2 bases, V lost 1 base, and 7 bases had no gene match. DNA of the CDR3: TGTGCCAGCAGCTTAGGAATAGGGACAGGGGAGCAAGAGACCCAGTACTTC. Encoded protein: CASSLGIGTGEQETQYF.

The chain couples TRBV7-9 to TRBJ1-4, with a weak D call TRBD1 (5 bases). Germline V gene lookup returns CDR1 SEHNR and CDR2 FQNEAQ (reference sequence). The CDR3 has 15 amino acids. Trimming removed 2 bases at V and 8 bases at J, with 15 bases between. The CDR3: CASSLSRAPAEKLFF. The CDR3 DNA reads TGTGCCAGCAGCTTAAGCAGGGCGCCGGCAGAAAAACTGTTTTTT.

Worth noting for this clone: The same CDR3 can be traced to other DNA sequences in this sample. The J gene is TRBJ1-5, the V gene TRBV6-5, with unresolved D. Germline CDR1 MNHEY, CDR2 SVGAGI. V was cut by 0 bases and J by 0 bases, with 6 bases left in between. This CDR3 has 15 residues. CDR3 bases: TGTGCCAGCAGTTACTCGGGTCTTAGCAATCAGCCCCAGCATTTT. Its translation is CASSYSGLSNQPQHF.

The chain is built from TRBV19 and TRBJ1-2; no clear D. Trimming pared 9 bases from V and 8 bases from J, leaving 19 bases between. CDR1 is LNHDA, CDR2 SQIVND, per germline (reference sequence). This CDR3 contains 13 residues. The CDR3 region is CASVITYGGGYTF. DNA for the CDR3: TGTGCCAGCGTGATTACCTATGGAGGAGGCTACACCTTC.

J is TRBJ2-4 and V is TRBV30, with unresolved D. CDR3 length equals 15 residues. Germline CDR1 and CDR2: GTSNPN and SVGIG (reference sequence). Deletions cut 0 bases from V and 1 base from J, with 10 bases between. This CDR3 reads CAWSVVGSAKNIQYF. As DNA, the CDR3 is TGTGCCTGGAGTGTGGTTGGTTCGGCCAAAAACATTCAGTACTTC.

V and J are TRBV19 and TRBJ1-1, with D possibly being TRBD1 (5 bases). The V gene lost 3 bases and the J gene lost 4 bases, with 9 bases spanning the gap. Germline V lookup: CDR1 LNHDA, CDR2 SQIVND (reference sequence). The CDR3 totals 13 residues. CDR3 coding DNA: TGTGCCAGTAGTATTCGTCAGGGCACTGAAGCTTTCTTT. This sequence encodes CASSIRQGTEAFF.

Comment on this clone: Other DNA sequences in the same sample also yield this CDR3. The gene calls are TRBV5-1 and TRBJ2-7; 7 positions agree with TRBD1. The CDR3 loop spans 13 amino acids. V shed 0 bases, J shed 3 bases, and the junction held 0 bases outside the gene matches. Germline V gene sequence: CDR1 SGHRS, CDR2 YFSETQ. CDR3 protein: CASSLGTGYEQYF. The CDR3 coding sequence is TGCGCCAGCAGCTTGGGGACAGGCTACGAGCAGTACTTC.